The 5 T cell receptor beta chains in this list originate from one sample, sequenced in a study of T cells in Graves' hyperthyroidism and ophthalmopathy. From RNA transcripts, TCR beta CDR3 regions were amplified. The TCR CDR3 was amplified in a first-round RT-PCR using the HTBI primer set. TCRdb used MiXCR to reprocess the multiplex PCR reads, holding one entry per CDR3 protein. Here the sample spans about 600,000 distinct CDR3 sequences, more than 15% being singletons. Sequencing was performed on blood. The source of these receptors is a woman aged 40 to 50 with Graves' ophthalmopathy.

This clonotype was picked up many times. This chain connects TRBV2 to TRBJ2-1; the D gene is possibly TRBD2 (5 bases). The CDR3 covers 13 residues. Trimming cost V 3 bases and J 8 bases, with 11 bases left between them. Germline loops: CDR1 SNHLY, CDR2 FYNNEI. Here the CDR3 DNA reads TGTGCCAGCAGTGATCGGGAATTAGATGAGCAGTTCTTC. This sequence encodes CASSDRELDEQFF.

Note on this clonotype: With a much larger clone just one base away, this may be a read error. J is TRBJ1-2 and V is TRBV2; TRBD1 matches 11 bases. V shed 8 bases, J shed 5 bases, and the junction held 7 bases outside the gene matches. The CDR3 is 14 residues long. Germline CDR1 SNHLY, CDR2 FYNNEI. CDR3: CASGRTGGIYGYTF. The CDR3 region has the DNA TGTGCCAGCGGGAGGACAGGGGGCATATATGGCTACACCTTC.

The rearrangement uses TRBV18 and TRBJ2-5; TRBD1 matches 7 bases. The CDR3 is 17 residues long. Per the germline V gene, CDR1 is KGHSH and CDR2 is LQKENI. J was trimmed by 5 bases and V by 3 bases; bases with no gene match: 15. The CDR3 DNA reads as TGTGCCAGCTCACCCTTCGTCCCGGGACAGAGCCCGGAGACCCAGTACTTC. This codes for CASSPFVPGQSPETQYF.

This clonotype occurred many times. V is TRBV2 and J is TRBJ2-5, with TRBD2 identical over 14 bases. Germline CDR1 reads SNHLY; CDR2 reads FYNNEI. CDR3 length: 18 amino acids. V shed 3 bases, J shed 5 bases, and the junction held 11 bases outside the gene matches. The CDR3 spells CASSDGLAGGYGRETQYF. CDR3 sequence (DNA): TGTGCCAGCAGTGACGGACTAGCGGGAGGATACGGGCGCGAGACCCAGTACTTC.

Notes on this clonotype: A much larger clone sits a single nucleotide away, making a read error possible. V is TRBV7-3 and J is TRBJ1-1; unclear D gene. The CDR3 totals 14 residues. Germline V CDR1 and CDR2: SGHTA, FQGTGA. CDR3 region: CASSRGGMNTGAFF. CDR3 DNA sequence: TGTGCCAGCAGCCGAGGAGGGATGAACACTGGAGCTTTCTTT.